This T cell receptor (beta chain) derives from a study of T cells in Graves' hyperthyroidism and ophthalmopathy (dated by TCRdb to between 2018 and 2021). Background for the entire study: Peripheral blood was sampled at the time of initial diagnosis, prior to any treatment. To identify distinguishing TCR V-J signatures, a discovery cohort of around 98 patients was used, comprising some 43 with Graves' ophthalmopathy and about 59 with stable Graves' hyperthyroidism. TCR Vbeta CDR3 sequencing of 130 to 150 peripheral blood samples (fewer than 45 ophthalmopathy, over 70 hyperthyroidism and approximately 17 progressor patients) is reported in the paper. Once sampling was done, hyperthyroidism patients were given methimazole at a starting dose of 30 mg daily, whereas ophthalmopathy patients were given high-dose intravenous methylprednisolone. An independent validation cohort of about 20 hyperthyroidism patients and about 16 patients who later progressed to ophthalmopathy tested prospective prediction of ophthalmopathy. The 90 to 100 discovery patients were randomly divided into training and test sets at a 7:3 ratio. The study also compared thyroid tissue and blood T-cell repertoires from more than 5 Graves' hyperthyroidism patients.

Points the paper makes about the study in general: A 13 V-J signature model separated ophthalmopathy from stable hyperthyroidism, with 87.88% sensitivity and 81% to 82% specificity in cross-validation and 80%/75% in testing. Most expanded thyroid clonotypes (frequency above 0.001) were also found in blood, which suggests that blood repertoires may mirror thyroid immune responses. Sample size was not statistically predetermined, and investigators were not blinded to group allocation. In validation, the model predicted progression to ophthalmopathy a median of roughly 6.2 months before onset, with around 70% sensitivity and around 76% specificity.

V trim: 0 bases; J trim: 5 bases; unmatched bases: 10. CDR3 length: 17 amino acids, cysteine to phenylalanine. Just the 51-base CDR3 DNA is kept, in frame starting at base 1. Reading the germline V gene gives CDR1 MNHEY and CDR2 SVGAGI. TCR beta CDR3 regions were amplified from RNA transcripts. The first round of RT-PCR for the TCR CDR3 was performed with the HTBI primer set and the Qiagen OneStep RT-PCR kit. Libraries were constructed in a second round of multiplex PCR, after which size selection and purification were carried out. Sequencing of the libraries was done on an Illumina HiSeq2000 using paired-end 100 bp reads. Processing in the source paper ran as follows. Raw data were processed with SOAPnuke, discarding reads with adapters, uncalled bases, mean Phred below 15, or no exact constant-primer or identifier match. COPE v1.2.5 was used to merge the high-quality paired reads, and each unique nucleotide sequence was defined as a clonotype. Clonotypes were aligned to IMGT TRBV, TRBD and TRBJ reference segments using MiTCR v1.1. Analysis was restricted to V-J combinations with a frequency above 0.0001, which covered just over 98% of repertoires. The TCS score was defined as the ratio of F50 (clonal expansion) to E x V (chaos), calculated using BLOSUM62-based TCRdist between CDR3 peptides within each V-J. Welch's t-statistics and random forest reduced fewer than 550 V-J features to 13, which were used in a naive Bayes classifier (R e1071). The public sequencing data were trimmed at Q25 with fastp and processed into clonotypes with MiXCR by TCRdb, which kept only in-frame beta chains. Each entry is one CDR3 protein sequence, shown with its most common DNA and genes. The authors' filters were not applied to this entry. Within this sample are a few hundred thousand distinct CDR3 sequences, with 15% to 19% of them counted one time only. The ten largest clones take up around 6.6% of the sample.

This clonotype was observed at least ten times. Its antigen has not been determined. Base quality data are lacking; no much larger clone is found one base away. Stable Graves' hyperthyroidism was defined as no progression to ophthalmopathy during 18 months of follow-up. Hyperthyroidism patients were newly diagnosed, with disease duration under 2 months, and aged 18 to 65 years. Patients with uncontrolled infections, other autoimmune diseases, pregnancy or lactation were excluded. Diagnoses were established on the basis of clinical symptoms, serum thyroxine and TRAb, thyroid ultrasound, and orbital computed tomography. PBMCs were separated from approximately 10 ml of fresh peripheral blood using Ficoll-Paque density gradient centrifugation. Total RNA was extracted with Trizol reagent, and quality was checked on an Agilent 2100 Bioanalyzer.

The receptor was isolated from a woman aged 25-40 years with Graves' hyperthyroidism. Sequenced material: blood. The chain joins TRBV6-5 to TRBJ1-2; the central 9 bases match TRBD1. DNA sequence: TGTGCCAGCAGTTACTCCCGGGACAGGGACGCTGGGTATGGCTACACCTTC. Translation gives CASSYSRDRDAGYGYTF.